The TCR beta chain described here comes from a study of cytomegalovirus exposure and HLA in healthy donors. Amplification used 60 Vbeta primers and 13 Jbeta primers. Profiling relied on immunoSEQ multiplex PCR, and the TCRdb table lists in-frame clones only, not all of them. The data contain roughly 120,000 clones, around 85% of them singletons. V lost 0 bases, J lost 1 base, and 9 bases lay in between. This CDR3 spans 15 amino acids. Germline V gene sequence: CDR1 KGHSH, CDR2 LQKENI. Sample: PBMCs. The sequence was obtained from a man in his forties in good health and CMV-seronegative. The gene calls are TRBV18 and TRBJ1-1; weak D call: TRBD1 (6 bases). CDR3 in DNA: TGTGCCAGCTCACCACCGAAGACAGGGAACACTGAAGCTTTCTTT. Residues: CASSPPKTGNTEAFF.